This T cell receptor beta chain was sequenced in a study of T cell responses to AZD1222 COVID-19 vaccine. Study-wide points: CD4 TCRs associated with vaccination spanned spike, dominating at 160-218 and 743-854. It should be noted that donors were predominantly white British and more often female, and clonal diversity was possibly underestimated.

V lost 1 base and J lost 10, with 13 bases in between. Germline V gene data show CDR1 as LNHNV and CDR2 as YYDKDF (reference sequence). The CDR3 has 13 residues. TCRdb's table, derived via immunoSEQ multiplex PCR, lists solely in-frame clones and lacks some. This sample has 140,000 or so clones; roughly 89% occur once, and the top ten carry approximately 1.5%. In the case of this clone: Its antigen is still unknown.

The source material was peripheral blood, sampled on day 0 of AZD1222 vaccination. The receptor was derived from an adult in good health. J is TRBJ1-1 and V is TRBV15, with D hard to call. This chain's CDR3 is CATSRGRAARAFF. DNA of the CDR3: TGTGCCACCAGCAGAGGTCGGGCAGCTAGAGCTTTCTTT. The entire variable domain, with the rest obtained from reference TRBV15 and TRBJ1-1, is as follows: DAMVIQNPRYQVTQFGKPVTLSCSQTLNHNVMYWYQQKSSQAPKLLFHYYDKDFNNEADTPDNFQSRRPNTSFCFLDIRSPGLGDTAMYLCATSRGRAARAFFGQGTRLTVV.